The 20 T cell receptor beta chains listed next were all sequenced from one sample in a study of blood T cells in healthy people across ages. A sample-barcoded 5' primer and a J-beta primer mix were used in a second PCR of roughly 6 to 11 cycles. TCRdb reanalysed the 5' RACE reads using MiXCR and keeps one entry per CDR3 protein. The sample yields approximately 830,000 distinct CDR3 sequences, about 59% seen once. What was sequenced was blood. Every receptor here comes from a man aged 25 to 40 in good health.

This chain uses TRBV27 with TRBJ2-7; 11 bases agree with TRBD2. In germline, CDR1 is MNHEY, CDR2 SMNVEV (reference sequence). CDR3 length: 17 amino acids. J lost 2 bases, V lost 6 bases, and 12 bases had no gene match. The CDR3 region is CASRTGGPGLAAYEQYF. Written as DNA, the CDR3 is TGTGCCAGCAGGACAGGGGGTCCGGGACTAGCGGCCTACGAGCAGTACTTC.

This chain links TRBV27 with TRBJ2-1, with a possible D match to TRBD2 (7 bases). Germline assignment: CDR1 MNHEY and CDR2 SMNVEV (reference sequence). V was cut by 3 bases and J by 7 bases, with 19 bases left in between. The CDR3 is 16 residues long. As DNA, the CDR3 is TGTGCCAGCAGTTTTTTTAGGGGGGGGGCCATGAATGAGCAGTTCTTC. Its protein product is CASSFFRGGAMNEQFF.

In this sample, this clonotype turned up once. This chain connects TRBV5-1 to TRBJ1-6, with a tentative D call TRBD1 (5 bases). CDR1 SGHRS and CDR2 YFSETQ come from the germline V gene. V was pared by 6 bases and J by 7 bases, with 17 bases between. The CDR3 runs 15 residues. CDR3 in DNA: TGCGCCAGCACCAAAAACCAAGGGGAAAATTCACCCCTCCACTTT. Its translation is CASTKNQGENSPLHF.

J is TRBJ2-5 and V is TRBV5-1; a weak D match, TRBD1 (5 bases). This CDR3 region has 13 residues. CDR1 and CDR2 from the germline V gene are SGHRS and YFSETQ. V lost 2 bases and J lost 11, with 16 bases in between. In nucleotides, the CDR3 is TGCGCCAGCAGCTTTTCAGGGCCTAGAGAGCAGTACTTC. It translates to CASSFSGPREQYF.

This clonotype was recorded a few times. The chain carries TRBV9 and TRBJ2-1; no clear D gene. CDR1 and CDR2 from the germline V gene are SGDLS and YYNGEE. The CDR3 contains 12 residues. V lost 3 bases, J lost 7 bases, and 8 bases lay in between. CDR3 amino acids: CASSALENEQFF. CDR3 nucleotide sequence: TGTGCCAGCAGCGCGTTAGAGAATGAGCAGTTCTTC.

The chain has TRBV27 and TRBJ1-2; no clear D gene. This CDR3 comprises 15 residues. CDR1 is MNHEY and CDR2 is SMNVEV in the germline V gene (reference sequence). V was cut by 6 bases and J by 0 bases, with 14 bases left in between. CDR3 region: CASRRERQANYGYTF. The CDR3 coding sequence is TGTGCCAGCAGGAGAGAACGGCAAGCTAACTATGGCTACACCTTC.

The chain employs TRBV7-7 and TRBJ2-1; a weak D match, TRBD1 (5 bases). There are 15 residues in the CDR3. Germline V CDR1 and CDR2: SSHAT, FNYEAQ (reference sequence). V was cut by 1 base and J by 6 bases, with 13 bases left in between. CDR3 bases: TGTGCCAGCAGCTTAGGTGGGGCATCCCGCAATGAGCAGTTCTTC. As protein: CASSLGGASRNEQFF.

This clonotype was seen only a few times. The J gene is TRBJ2-1, the V gene TRBV10-3; 12 bases agree with TRBD1. This CDR3 has 17 amino acids. In germline, CDR1 is ENHRY, CDR2 SYGVKD. V lost 4 bases to trimming and J lost 7 bases; unmatched junction nucleotides: 11. CDR3 sequence reads: CAISASPGQGAENEQFF. The CDR3 DNA is TGTGCCATCAGTGCATCTCCGGGACAGGGGGCGGAAAATGAGCAGTTCTTC.

The V call is TRBV7-2, the J call TRBJ2-5; D is unresolved. The J call is uncertain, as TRBJ2-7 better fits the DNA end. The germline V gene encodes CDR1 SGHTA and CDR2 FQGNSA. This CDR3 comprises 11 residues. The CDR3 region has the DNA TGTGCCAGCAGCAGGCGATCCGAGCAGTACTTC. Protein product: CASSRRSEQYF.

This clonotype was seen a few times. The gene calls are TRBV6-1 and TRBJ2-1, with D perhaps given as TRBD1 or TRBD2 (7 bases each). The CDR3 sequence is 15 residues long. Per the germline V gene, CDR1 is MNHNS and CDR2 is SASEGT. V was clipped by 8 bases and J by 5 bases, with 19 bases between them. CDR3 region: CASPEGRGLDNEQFF. CDR3 bases: TGTGCCAGCCCCGAAGGGAGGGGGCTAGACAATGAGCAGTTCTTC.

The rearrangement links TRBV20-1 to TRBJ1-5; unclear D gene. The CDR3 contains 15 residues. In germline, CDR1 is DFQATT, CDR2 SNEGSKA (reference sequence). The V gene lost 2 bases and the J gene lost 1 base, with 12 bases spanning the gap. As DNA, the CDR3 is TGCAGTGCTAGATCGCCGACGGCGAGCAATCAGCCCCAGCATTTT. It translates to CSARSPTASNQPQHF.

The chain recombines TRBV7-9 with TRBJ2-3; D might be TRBD2 (5 bases). The germline V gene has CDR1 SEHNR and CDR2 FQNEAQ (reference sequence). The ends were cut back, 2 bases at V and 2 bases at J, with 14 bases in the middle. This CDR3 is 16 amino acids long. The CDR3 sequence is CASSLSRSGLTDTQYF. CDR3 coding DNA: TGTGCCAGCAGCTTATCGAGAAGCGGACTCACAGATACGCAGTATTTT.

V gene TRBV4-3 combines with J gene TRBJ2-6; the D is unclear. The CDR3 loop spans 16 amino acids. Trimming shortened V by 1 base and J by 2 bases, and 9 bases separated the two germline ends. Germline loops: CDR1 LGHNA, CDR2 YSLEER. The CDR3 DNA reads as TGCGCCAGCAGCCAAGCCGGAAGCCCTGGGGCCAACGTCCTGACTTTC. Translating it yields CASSQAGSPGANVLTF.

The gene calls are TRBV12-5 and TRBJ2-7; 11 bases align to TRBD1. The CDR3 spans 14 residues. CDR1 LGHNT and CDR2 FRNRAP come from the germline V gene. The junction had 8 bases not matched to a gene; V was cut back by 7 bases and J by 6 bases. In DNA, the CDR3 is TGTGCTAGTGCCCGGACAGGGGGCTTATCCGAGCAGTACTTC. It specifies CASARTGGLSEQYF.

This clonotype was found a few times. V is TRBV12-3 or TRBV12-4 and J is TRBJ2-7, with 11 bases matching TRBD2. After removal of 6 bases from V and 2 bases from J, the junction contained 6 bases not matched to a gene. There are 15 residues in the CDR3. DNA of the CDR3: TGTGCCAGCAGGGCTAGCGGGGGGTTGCCCTACGAGCAGTACTTC. Its protein is CASRASGGLPYEQYF.

Only a few counts were recorded for this clonotype. The rearrangement joins TRBV5-6 to TRBJ2-1; tentative D call: TRBD2 (5 bases). The V end lost 1 base, the J end lost 4 bases, and 12 bases lay between the germline ends. Germline-derived CDR1 and CDR2 are SGHDT and YYEEEE. The CDR3 covers 15 residues. The CDR3 reads CASSLLAPTYNEQFF. CDR3 nucleotide sequence: TGTGCCAGCAGCTTGTTAGCGCCTACTTACAATGAGCAGTTCTTC.

The V call is TRBV4-3, the J call TRBJ2-5; 11 bases line up with TRBD2. The DNA end is more similar to TRBJ2-7, so the J call may be wrong. The CDR3 runs to 18 residues. Germline CDR1 and CDR2: LGHNA and YSLEER. As DNA, the CDR3 is TGCGCCAGCAGCCAAGCCCTCAGACGACTAGCGGGATTTGGCGAGCAGTACTTC. Translated: CASSQALRRLAGFGEQYF.

The chain combines TRBV4-3 with TRBJ2-1, with 7 bases fitting TRBD1. V gave up 4 bases and J gave up 9 bases; unmatched junction bases: 6. Germline assignment: CDR1 LGHNA and CDR2 YSLEER. This CDR3 contains 13 residues. The CDR3 region is CASSPMGTAEQFF. The DNA of the CDR3 is TGCGCCAGCAGCCCCATGGGGACAGCTGAGCAGTTCTTC.

The rearrangement uses TRBV2 and TRBJ2-7, with 9 bases matching TRBD1. With the DNA end fitting TRBJ2-5 better, the J assignment may be wrong. CDR3 length equals 15 residues. Looked up from germline, CDR1 is SNHLY and CDR2 is FYNNEI. CDR3 coding DNA: TGTGCCAGCAGTGAAGGACAGGGGGGGAGAGAGACCCAGTACTTC. Residues: CASSEGQGGRETQYF.

The gene calls are TRBV5-1 and TRBJ2-5; 8 bases align to TRBD1. The J call may be mistaken, given a closer DNA end match to TRBJ2-7. This CDR3 has 14 amino acids. Per germline, CDR1 SGHRS and CDR2 YFSETQ. The CDR3 sequence: CASSSGQGGGEQYF. In nucleotides, the CDR3 is TGCGCCAGCAGCTCCGGACAGGGAGGAGGCGAGCAGTACTTC.